The entry below describes one T cell receptor (beta chain). Its antigen is not known. Preparation of TRB cDNA libraries relied on 5' RACE carrying UMI labels. TCRdb re-called the 5' RACE reads; every CDR3 protein appears as one record, without DNA. The listing records over 100,000 distinct CDR3 sequences. By phenotype, naive CD8+ T cells were CD45RO-CCR7+CD27+CD95-. The record originates from a study of CXCR3-negative and CXCR3-positive naive CD8 T cells. Study outcomes and limitations: Similarly elevated diversity marked both naive subsets, with memory CD8+ cells showing far lower diversity. Relative to CXCR3-negative naive cells, CXCR3-positive naive cells had more hydrophobic TRB CDR3s.

This CDR3 contains 16 residues. CDR1 SGHNT and CDR2 YYREEE come from the germline V gene (reference sequence). The TCR sequence derives from a human donor in good health. Some clones in this sample may be carry-over from other donors' samples. Material for sequencing was naive CXCR3- CD8+ T cells from blood. Subset of the sample: CD45RO-CCR7+CD27+CD95- naive CD8+ T cells lacking CXCR3 (TNR3-). The genes are TRBV5-4 and TRBJ2-7. The CDR3 loop reads CASSLEVAGGSYEQYF.